One and the same sample provided the 18 T cell receptor beta chains below, sequenced in a study of cytotoxic CD8 clonotypes in ibrutinib-treated CLL. Repertoires were generated with immunoSEQ multiplex PCR, while TCRdb's copy carries only in-frame clones and drops some. Found here are 90,000 to 150,000 clones, approximately 58% of them singletons; the top ten hold about 40%. Sequences were derived from PBMCs, sampled after 24 months of ibrutinib treatment. These receptors all come from a human donor with chronic lymphocytic leukemia.

V gene TRBV6-6 combines with J gene TRBJ2-5; 9 nucleotides match TRBD1. Germline V CDR1 and CDR2: MNHNY, SVGAGI (reference sequence). The V segment lost 4 bases and the J segment 3 bases; nucleotides outside the gene matches: 6. This CDR3 contains 15 residues. CDR3 nucleotides: TGTGCCAGCAGTTCGGGACAGGGAGGGGAAGAGACCCAGTACTTC. Its protein is CASSSGQGGEETQYF.

V is TRBV4-1 and J is TRBJ1-1, with D possibly matching TRBD1 (5 bases). The CDR3 spans 14 residues. With 0 bases removed from V and 4 bases from J, the gap between germline ends came to 9 bases. Germline V gene lookup returns CDR1 MGHRA and CDR2 YSYEKL. For the CDR3, the DNA is TGCGCCAGCAGCCAAGACTTCGGGGGCACTGAAGCTTTCTTT. Encoded protein: CASSQDFGGTEAFF.

The chain recombines TRBV7-7 with TRBJ2-1, with 14 nucleotides matching TRBD2. V gave up 4 bases and J gave up 9 bases; unmatched junction bases: 8. The CDR3 is made up of 16 amino acids. CDR1 is SSHAT and CDR2 is FNYEAQ in the germline V gene (reference sequence). The DNA of the CDR3 is TGTGCCAGCAGCTCTGGGACTAGCGGGGGCGTCGTTGAGCAGTTCTTC. It codes for CASSSGTSGGVVEQFF.

A few counts support this clone. The CDR3 region has the DNA TGTGCCAGCAGCCAAGGCCCCGGGACAGGGACCGACACAGATACGCAGTATTTT. The encoded protein is CASSQGPGTGTDTDTQYF. V and J are TRBV4-2 and TRBJ2-3; 9 bases align to TRBD1. CDR3 length: 18 amino acids. Unmatched junction bases numbered 10, after V lost 1 base and J lost 2 bases. Germline V lookup: CDR1 LGHNA, CDR2 YNFKEQ.

In this sample, this clone turned up once. J is TRBJ2-7 and V is TRBV25-1; D tentatively reads TRBD1 or TRBD2 (5 bases each). The germline V gene has CDR1 MGHDK and CDR2 SYGVNS. CDR3 length: 14 residues. V was cut by 1 base and J by 2 bases, with 9 bases left in between. The CDR3 is CASSEFGGPYEQYF. In DNA, the CDR3 is TGTGCCAGCAGTGAATTTGGGGGACCCTACGAGCAGTACTTC.

This sequence joins TRBV28 and TRBJ1-6; tentative D call: TRBD1 (5 bases). Looked up from germline, CDR1 is MDHEN and CDR2 is SYDVKM. The length of the CDR3 is 14 residues. Deletions cut 3 bases from V and 9 bases from J, with 12 bases between. The DNA for the CDR3 is TGTGCCAGCAGTTTCGGGGACGTGGTTTCACCCCTCCACTTT. Its translation: CASSFGDVVSPLHF.

The chain is built from TRBV30 and TRBJ1-2; 9 bases are shared with TRBD1. The CDR3 loop spans 16 amino acids. J lost 2 bases, V lost 3 bases, and 10 bases had no gene match. Germline assignment: CDR1 GTSNPN and CDR2 SVGIG (reference sequence). CDR3 bases: TGTGCCTGGAGAACCCCGGGACAGGGTGGAAACTATGGCTACACCTTC. Its translation: CAWRTPGQGGNYGYTF.

The chain has TRBV28 and TRBJ1-3; D gene ambiguous. The CDR3 totals 12 residues. CDR1 is MDHEN and CDR2 is SYDVKM in the germline V gene. The V and J ends lost 4 bases and 8 bases respectively, with 9 bases between them. CDR3 sequence (DNA): TGTGCCAGCAGTTCTCGCCTGGACACCATATATTTT. Translation gives CASSSRLDTIYF.

The CDR3: CASSLGTGRGEQYF. The CDR3 DNA reads TGCGCCAGCAGCCTCGGGACAGGGAGAGGCGAGCAGTACTTC. The gene calls are TRBV5-1 and TRBJ2-7; 9 bases are a match to TRBD1. The CDR3 is 14 amino acids. The V and J ends lost 4 bases and 6 bases, in that order; junction bases with no gene match: 8. CDR1 and CDR2 from the germline V gene are SGHRS and YFSETQ.

The CDR3 sequence: CASSLGTGGGETQYF. DNA of the CDR3: TGTGCCAGCAGCCTGGGGACAGGGGGAGGGGAGACCCAGTACTTC. The V gene is TRBV7-7, the J gene TRBJ2-5; 11 bases are a match to TRBD1. Unmatched junction bases numbered 7, after V lost 5 bases and J lost 5 bases. CDR3 length: 15 amino acids. Germline V gene lookup returns CDR1 SSHAT and CDR2 FNYEAQ (reference sequence).

This clone was detected a few times. J is TRBJ2-3 and V is TRBV10-2; D is perhaps TRBD2 (5 bases). The CDR3 is 18 residues long. Germline V CDR1 and CDR2: WSHSY, SAAADI. V was shortened by 1 base and J by 4 bases, with 21 bases between the two germline ends. In DNA, the CDR3 is TGCGCCAGCAGTGAGTTCCACCTCGTCCAAGCCGGGGCAGATACGCAGTATTTT. Translation gives CASSEFHLVQAGADTQYF.

The chain links TRBV7-3 to TRBJ1-1; TRBD1 aligns across 9 bases. CDR1 and CDR2 from the germline V gene are SGHTA and FQGTGA. J was trimmed by 5 bases and V by 5 bases; bases with no gene match: 3. CDR3 length: 13 amino acids. The CDR3 spells CASSRTGVTEAFF. The CDR3, as DNA: TGTGCCAGCAGCAGGACAGGGGTAACTGAAGCTTTCTTT.

J is TRBJ2-7 and V is TRBV15; D possibly corresponds to TRBD1 (6 bases). The CDR3 runs to 14 residues. In germline, CDR1 is LNHNV, CDR2 YYDKDF (reference sequence). V was shortened by 1 base and J by 3 bases, with 10 bases between the two germline ends. CDR3 residues: CATSRGGQSYEQYF. CDR3 bases: TGTGCCACCAGCAGAGGCGGACAGAGCTACGAGCAGTACTTC.

This clone showed up just a few times. The chain couples TRBV15 to TRBJ1-4; D ambiguous. V shed 0 bases and J shed 4 bases, with 12 bases lying between them. Looked up from germline, CDR1 is LNHNV and CDR2 is YYDKDF (reference sequence). CDR3 length: 16 amino acids. Written as DNA, the CDR3 is TGTGCCACCAGCAGAGATAAGGGCGGGATTAATGAAAAACTGTTTTTT. This translates into CATSRDKGGINEKLFF.

The CDR3 bases are TGTGCCTGGAGTGAACAGATTAATGAAAAACTGTTTTTT. This gives the protein CAWSEQINEKLFF. The chain employs TRBV30 and TRBJ1-4, with D unresolved. Per the germline V gene, CDR1 is GTSNPN and CDR2 is SVGIG (reference sequence). The CDR3 extends over 13 amino acids. V lost 1 base and J 4 bases, leaving 7 bases between the germline ends.

This CDR3 is CASNQGTNQPQHF. The DNA of the CDR3 is TGTGCCAGCAATCAGGGGACTAATCAGCCCCAGCATTTT. The chain employs TRBV25-1 and TRBJ1-5; TRBD1 is a possible D gene (6 bases). The CDR3 is made up of 13 amino acids. Trimming removed 7 bases at V and 4 bases at J, with 11 bases between. Per the germline V gene, CDR1 is MGHDK and CDR2 is SYGVNS.

The rearrangement links TRBV5-1 to TRBJ2-2, with D possibly being TRBD1 (5 bases). Trimming left V 2 bases short and J 5 bases short, with 19 bases between. This CDR3 region has 17 residues. Germline loops: CDR1 SGHRS, CDR2 YFSETQ. The CDR3 DNA sequence: TGCGCCAGCAGCTTAGGGCAGGGTCGGTCCTTAACCGGGGAGCTGTTTTTT. Its translation: CASSLGQGRSLTGELFF.

The V call is TRBV7-3, the J call TRBJ2-7; D remains ambiguous. The V gene lost 6 bases and the J gene lost 2 bases, with 17 bases spanning the gap. Germline assignment: CDR1 SGHTA and CDR2 FQGTGA. CDR3 length equals 15 residues. CDR3 DNA: TGTGCCAGCAGTCCGAGTAGTGGCGGAACCTACGAGCAGTACTTC. This codes for CASSPSSGGTYEQYF.